This record concerns one T cell receptor beta chain sequence. Its antigen remains unidentified. The data belong to a study of cytomegalovirus exposure and HLA in healthy donors. TCRdb's copy holds only in-frame clones and misses some; the assay was immunoSEQ multiplex PCR. The profile covers 250,000 to 350,000 clones, with about 90% appearing a single time and 1.2% taken by the ten largest. General observations from the study: Reports showed the classifier diagnosing cytomegalovirus status with high specificity and sensitivity. Altogether, 150 to 200 TCR beta chains were recorded as cytomegalovirus-associated.

The CDR3 loop spans 17 amino acids. V shed 3 bases and J 7 bases; nucleotides not matched to a gene: 10. Germline CDR1 SGHRS, CDR2 YFSETQ. The TCR sequence derives from a woman under 40 in good health and CMV-seropositive. The genes are TRBV5-1 and TRBJ2-2; 12 nucleotides align to TRBD2. The sequencing sample was made of PBMCs. The CDR3, as DNA: TGCGCCAGCAGCTACCTAGCGGGAGGGAAAGGAATCGGGGAGCTGTTTTTT. Protein sequence: CASSYLAGGKGIGELFF. Drawing the rest from reference TRBV5-1 and TRBJ2-2, the complete variable domain is KAGVTQTPRYLIKTRGQQVTLSCSPISGHRSVSWYQQTPGQGLQFLFEYFSETQRNKGNFPGRFSGRQFSNSRSEMNVSTLELGDSALYLCASSYLAGGKGIGELFFGEGSRLTVL.